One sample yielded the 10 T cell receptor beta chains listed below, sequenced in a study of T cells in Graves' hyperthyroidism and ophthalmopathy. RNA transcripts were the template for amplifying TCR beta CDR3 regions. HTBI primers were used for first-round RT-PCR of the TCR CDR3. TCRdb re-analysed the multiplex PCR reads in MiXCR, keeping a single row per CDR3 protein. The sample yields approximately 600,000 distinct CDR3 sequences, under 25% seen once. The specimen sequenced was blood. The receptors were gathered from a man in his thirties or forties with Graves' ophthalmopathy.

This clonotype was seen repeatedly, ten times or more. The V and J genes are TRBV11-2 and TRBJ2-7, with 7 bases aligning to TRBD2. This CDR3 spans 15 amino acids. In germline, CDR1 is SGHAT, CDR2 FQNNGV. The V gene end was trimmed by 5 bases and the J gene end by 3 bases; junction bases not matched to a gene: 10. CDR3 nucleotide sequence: TGTGCCAGCAGCCCCGAGCGGGACGGAGACTACGAGCAGTACTTC. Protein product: CASSPERDGDYEQYF.

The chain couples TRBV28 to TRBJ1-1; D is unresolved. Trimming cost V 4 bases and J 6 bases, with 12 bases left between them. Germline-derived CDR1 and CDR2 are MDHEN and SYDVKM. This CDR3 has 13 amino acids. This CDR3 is CASSWPPRSEAFF. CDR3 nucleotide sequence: TGTGCCAGCAGTTGGCCCCCTCGGTCTGAAGCTTTCTTT.

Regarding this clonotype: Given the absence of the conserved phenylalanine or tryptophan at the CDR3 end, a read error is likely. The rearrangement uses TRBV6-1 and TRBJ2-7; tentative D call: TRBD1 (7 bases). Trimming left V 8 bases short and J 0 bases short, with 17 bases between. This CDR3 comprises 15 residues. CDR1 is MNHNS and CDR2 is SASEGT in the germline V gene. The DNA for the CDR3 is TGTGCCAGCGATGCCAGGGGGGCGGGCTCCTACGAGCAGTACCTC. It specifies CASDARGAGSYEQYL.

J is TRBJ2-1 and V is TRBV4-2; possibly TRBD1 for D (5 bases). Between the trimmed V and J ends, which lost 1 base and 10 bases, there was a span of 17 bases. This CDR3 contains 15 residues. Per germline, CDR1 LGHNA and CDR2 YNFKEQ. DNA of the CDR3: TGTGCCAGCAGCCAAGCCCAGACAGCCGTCGTCGAGCAGTTCTTC. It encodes CASSQAQTAVVEQFF.

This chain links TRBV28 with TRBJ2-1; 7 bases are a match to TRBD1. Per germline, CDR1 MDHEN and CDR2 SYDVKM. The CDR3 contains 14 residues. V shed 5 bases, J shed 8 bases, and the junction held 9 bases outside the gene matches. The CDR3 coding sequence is TGTGCCAGCAGTCCAGGGACAGAGAAGGATGAGCAGTTCTTC. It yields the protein CASSPGTEKDEQFF.

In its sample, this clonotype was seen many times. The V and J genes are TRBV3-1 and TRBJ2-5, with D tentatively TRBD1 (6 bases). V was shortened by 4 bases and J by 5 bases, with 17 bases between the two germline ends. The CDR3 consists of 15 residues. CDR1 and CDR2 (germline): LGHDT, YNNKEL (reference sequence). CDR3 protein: CASSLPRQGKETQYF. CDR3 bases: TGTGCCAGCAGCCTGCCCCGGCAGGGGAAGGAGACCCAGTACTTC.

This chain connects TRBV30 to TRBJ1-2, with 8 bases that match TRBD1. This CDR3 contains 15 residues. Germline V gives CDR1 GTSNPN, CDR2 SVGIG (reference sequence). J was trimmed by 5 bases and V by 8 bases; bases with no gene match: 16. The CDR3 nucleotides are TGTGCCCCCAATGGGGCAGGGGGCAAATGGTATGGCTACACCTTC. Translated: CAPNGAGGKWYGYTF.

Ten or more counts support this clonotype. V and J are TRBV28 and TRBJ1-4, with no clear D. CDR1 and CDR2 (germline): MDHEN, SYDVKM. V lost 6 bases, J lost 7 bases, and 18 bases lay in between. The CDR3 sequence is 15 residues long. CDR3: CASSPIPGRSEKLFF. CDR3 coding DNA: TGTGCCAGCAGCCCTATCCCGGGGAGAAGTGAAAAACTGTTTTTT.

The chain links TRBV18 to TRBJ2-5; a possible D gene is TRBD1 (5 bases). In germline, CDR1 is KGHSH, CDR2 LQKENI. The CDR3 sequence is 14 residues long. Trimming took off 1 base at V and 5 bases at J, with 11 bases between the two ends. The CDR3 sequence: CASSPRGERETQYF. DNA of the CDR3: TGTGCCAGCTCACCACGGGGCGAGAGGGAGACCCAGTACTTC.

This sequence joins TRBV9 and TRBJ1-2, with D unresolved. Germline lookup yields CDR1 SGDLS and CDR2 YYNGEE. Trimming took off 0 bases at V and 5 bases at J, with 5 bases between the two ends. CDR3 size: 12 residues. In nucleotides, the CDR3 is TGTGCCAGCAGCGTAGATCAATATGGCTACACCTTC. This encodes CASSVDQYGYTF.